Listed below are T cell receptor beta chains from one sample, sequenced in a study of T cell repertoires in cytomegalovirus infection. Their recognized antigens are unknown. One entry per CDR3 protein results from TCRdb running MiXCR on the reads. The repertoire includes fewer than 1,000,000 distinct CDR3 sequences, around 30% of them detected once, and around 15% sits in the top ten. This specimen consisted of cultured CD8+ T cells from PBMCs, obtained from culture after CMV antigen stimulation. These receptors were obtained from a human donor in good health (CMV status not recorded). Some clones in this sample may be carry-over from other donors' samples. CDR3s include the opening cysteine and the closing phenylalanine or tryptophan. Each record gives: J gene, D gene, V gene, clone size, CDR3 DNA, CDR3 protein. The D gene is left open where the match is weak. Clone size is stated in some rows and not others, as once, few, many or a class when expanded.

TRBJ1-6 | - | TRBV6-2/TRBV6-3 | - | TGTGCCAGCAGTTATCCCGACAGTGGGAGCTCCTATAATTCACCCCTCCACTTT | CASSYPDSGSSYNSPLHF
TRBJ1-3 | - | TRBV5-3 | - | TGTGCCAGCAGCTTGGTCGGGACCACGACGGGAAACACCATATATTTT | CASSLVGTTTGNTIYF
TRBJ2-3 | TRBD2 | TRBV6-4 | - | TGTGCCAGCAGTGACTTCGGCGGGGGTAGCACAGATACGCAGTATTTT | CASSDFGGGSTDTQYF
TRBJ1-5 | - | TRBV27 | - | TGTGCCAGCAGTTTCTTCCGGGGCAATCAGCCCCAGCATTTT | CASSFFRGNQPQHF
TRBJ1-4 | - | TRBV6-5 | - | TGTGCCAGCAGTTACTGGGACCCTGGCGCGGGTAATGAAAAACTGTTTTTT | CASSYWDPGAGNEKLFF
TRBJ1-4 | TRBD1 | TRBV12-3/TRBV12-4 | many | TGTGCCAGCAGTCCGGACAGGTTCAATGAAAAACTGTTTTTT | CASSPDRFNEKLFF
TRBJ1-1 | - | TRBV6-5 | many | TGTGCCAGCAGTTACTCTATAGGGGCCAGACTGAACACTGAAGCTTTCTTT | CASSYSIGARLNTEAFF
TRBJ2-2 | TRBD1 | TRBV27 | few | TGTGCCAGCAGTCCACTCCGGACAGGGGAACCGAACACCGGGGAGCTGTTTTTT | CASSPLRTGEPNTGELFF
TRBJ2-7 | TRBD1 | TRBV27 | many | TGTGCCAGCAGTTTTTTGCCAGACAGGGTCGAGCAGTACTTC | CASSFLPDRVEQYF
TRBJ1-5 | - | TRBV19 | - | TGTGCCAGTAGTCCGCGACAGATTGATCAGCCCCAGCATTTT | CASSPRQIDQPQHF
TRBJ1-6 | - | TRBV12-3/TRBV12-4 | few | TGTGCCAGCAGTTTAGCCGGGGTTTCACCCCTCCACTTT | CASSLAGVSPLHF
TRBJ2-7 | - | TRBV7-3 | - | TGTGCCAGCAGCCGGGAGCCCCTCTACGAGCAGTACTTC | CASSREPLYEQYF
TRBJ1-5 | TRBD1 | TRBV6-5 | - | TGTGCCAGCAGTTACTCGGGGACAGACAATCAGCCCCAGCATTTT | CASSYSGTDNQPQHF
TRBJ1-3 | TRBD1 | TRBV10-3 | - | TGTGCCATCAGTTCGGACAGGGTCGCTGGAAACACCATATATTTT | CAISSDRVAGNTIYF
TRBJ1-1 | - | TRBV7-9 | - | TGTGCCAGCAGCCCTAGGACCGCGGTGAACACTGAAGCTTTCTTT | CASSPRTAVNTEAFF
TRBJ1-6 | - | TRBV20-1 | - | TGCAGTGCTAGAGATCAGGATCGGGTTGTATGGCAGGAGAAGTTAGCCCTCCACTTT | CSARDQDRVVWQEKLALHF
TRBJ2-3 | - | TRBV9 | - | TGTGCCAGCAGCTCGCGGGCTACCTATACGCAGTATTTT | CASSSRATYTQYF
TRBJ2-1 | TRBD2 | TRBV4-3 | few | TGCGCCAGCAGCCAAGACGGGGGGGGACCCTACAATGAGCAGTTCTTC | CASSQDGGGPYNEQFF
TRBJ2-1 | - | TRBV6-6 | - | TGTGCCAGCAGTCACCTAAGGTCGTACAATGAGCAGTTCTTC | CASSHLRSYNEQFF
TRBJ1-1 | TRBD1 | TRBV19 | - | TGTGCCAGTAGTCCCGGACAGGGGGGCATGAACACTGAAGCTTTCTTT | CASSPGQGGMNTEAFF
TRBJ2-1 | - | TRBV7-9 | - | TGTGCCAGCAGCTTAGTAGGTCTCACCTACAATGAGCAGTTCTTC | CASSLVGLTYNEQFF
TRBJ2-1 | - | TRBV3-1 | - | TGTGCCAGCAGCCAAGAGGGGCGACTAGTCTCCTACAATGAGCAGTTCTTC | CASSQEGRLVSYNEQFF
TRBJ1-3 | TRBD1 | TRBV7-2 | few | TGTGCCAGCGAGGACAGGGTTTACCTCTCTGGAAACACCATATATTTT | CASEDRVYLSGNTIYF
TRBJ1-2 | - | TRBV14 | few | TGTGCCAGCAGCCACTTAAGGTGGGATGGAAACTATGGCTACACCTTC | CASSHLRWDGNYGYTF
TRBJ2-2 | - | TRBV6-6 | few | TGTGCCAGCAGTATGGGAGGGGGGTCGAACACCGGGGAGCTGTTTTTT | CASSMGGGSNTGELFF
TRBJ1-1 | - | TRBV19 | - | TGTGCCAGTAGAAGGGCTCCGAACACTGAAGCTTTCTTT | CASRRAPNTEAFF
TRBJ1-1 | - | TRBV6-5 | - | TGTGCCAGCAGTTACCGGCCGGTGGGCACTGAAGCTTTCTTT | CASSYRPVGTEAFF
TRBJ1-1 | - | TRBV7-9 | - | TGTGCCAGCAGCTTAGAGGACGCAGCTTTCTTT | CASSLEDAAFF
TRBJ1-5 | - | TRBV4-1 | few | TGCGCCAGCAGCCACACAGTCCATCAGCCCCAGCATTTT | CASSHTVHQPQHF
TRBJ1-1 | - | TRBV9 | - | TGTGCCAGCAGCGTAGTCACGGGAGCTTTCTTT | CASSVVTGAFF
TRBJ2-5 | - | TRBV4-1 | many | TGTGCCAGCAGCCAAGACGGGGGAGAGACCCAGTACTTC | CASSQDGGETQYF
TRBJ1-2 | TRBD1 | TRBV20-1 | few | TGCAGTGCTAGATCTCCGGGACAGGGTAATGGCTACACCTTC | CSARSPGQGNGYTF
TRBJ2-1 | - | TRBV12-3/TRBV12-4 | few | TGTGCCAGCAGCCCGACGGGGCACAATGAGCAGTTCTTC | CASSPTGHNEQFF
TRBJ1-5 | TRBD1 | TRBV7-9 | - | TGTGCCAGCAGCTCCTCCACAGGGGCAAGACAGCCCCAGCATTTT | CASSSSTGARQPQHF
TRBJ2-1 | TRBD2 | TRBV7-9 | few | TGTGCCAGCAGCTTAATCATAGCGGGGGCCTTCTACAATGAGCAGTTCTTC | CASSLIIAGAFYNEQFF
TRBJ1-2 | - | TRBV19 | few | TGTGCCAGTAGTGGGACCGGTTTAAGAGGCTTCGGCTACACCTTC | CASSGTGLRGFGYTF
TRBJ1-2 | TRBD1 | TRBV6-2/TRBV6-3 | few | TGTGCCAGCAGTACTCTACAGGGGGAGCACTATGGCTACACCTTC | CASSTLQGEHYGYTF
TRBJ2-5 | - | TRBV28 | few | TGTGCCAGCTTCCCAGGGGGGGGGCAAGAGACCCAGTACTTC | CASFPGGGQETQYF
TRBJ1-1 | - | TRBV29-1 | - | TGCAGCGTTGTACAGGGTGAAGCTTTCTTT | CSVVQGEAFF
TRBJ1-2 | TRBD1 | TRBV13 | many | TGTGCCAGCAGCCCCCCCGGGACAGGGCCGTCGGTCTATGGCTACACCTTC | CASSPPGTGPSVYGYTF
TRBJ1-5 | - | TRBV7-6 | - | TGTGCCAGCAGCCTATCACTTACCTATAGCAATCAGCTCCAGCATTTT | CASSLSLTYSNQLQHF
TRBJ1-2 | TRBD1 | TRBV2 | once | TGTGCCAGCCCCCTGAGGGTGACAGGGGGCTTCTATGGCTACACCTTC | CASPLRVTGGFYGYTF
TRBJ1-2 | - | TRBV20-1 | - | TGCAGTGCTAGAGGGAGACAGCGATATGGCTACACCTTC | CSARGRQRYGYTF
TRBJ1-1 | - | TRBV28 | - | TGTGCCAGCAGTCCCCAAAGGACAGATTGGAACACTGAAGCTTTCTTT | CASSPQRTDWNTEAFF
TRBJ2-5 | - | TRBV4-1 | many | TGCGCCAGCAGCCGACAAGCTTCAGGGCACTCTCAAGAGACCCAGTACTTC | CASSRQASGHSQETQYF
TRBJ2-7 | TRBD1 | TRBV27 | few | TGTGCCAGCAGTTTATCGAGGGACAGGTTTTACGAGCAGTACTTC | CASSLSRDRFYEQYF
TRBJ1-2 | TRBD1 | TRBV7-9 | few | TGTGCCAGCAGCTTAGGCGCTGGCCAGGGGGACTATGGCTACACCTTC | CASSLGAGQGDYGYTF
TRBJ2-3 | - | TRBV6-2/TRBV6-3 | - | TGTGCCAGCAGTTGGCCCACCGGGACGGACGCCACAGATACGCAGTATTTT | CASSWPTGTDATDTQYF
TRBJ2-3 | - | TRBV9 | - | TGTGCCAGCAGCGTTGGGGCGGCCGCTAGCACAGATACGCAGTATTTT | CASSVGAAASTDTQYF
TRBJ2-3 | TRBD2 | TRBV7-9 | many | TGTGCCAGCAGCGGGCCGGGACTAGCGGGGAGTCCAGATACGCAGTATTTT | CASSGPGLAGSPDTQYF